This is a list of T cell receptor beta chains from one sample in a study of T cell changes during pregnancy in multiple sclerosis. Sequenced by immunoSEQ multiplex PCR; TCRdb stores in-frame clones only, minus some. The table lists about 77,000 clones, approximately 94% of them singletons. Sequenced material: peripheral blood, taken after pregnancy. The receptors stem from a female donor in good health, enrolled as a control in a pregnancy study. Each CDR3 is given with its conserved first and last residue. The D gene is left open where the match is weak. A clone size is listed for some rows: how often the clone was seen (once, few, many), or a class if it is expanded.

d_call	clone_size	v_call	j_call	cdr3_aa	cdr3_nt
TRBD2	-	TRBV4-3	TRBJ2-7	CASSQRLVRLSGTSGYEQYF	TGCGCCAGCAGCCAAAGGCTCGTCCGATTGAGCGGGACTAGCGGATACGAGCAGTACTTC
-	once	TRBV7-9	TRBJ2-6	CASSRGSGANVLTF	TGTGCCAGCAGCCGGGGGTCTGGGGCCAACGTCCTGACTTTC
-	-	TRBV7-9	TRBJ2-3	CASSLVGAQMEQYF	TGTGCCAGCAGCTTAGTAGGGGCACAGATGGAGCAGTATTTT
-	-	TRBV4-3	TRBJ2-7	CASSQDLSPREQYF	TGCGCCAGCAGCCAAGACCTAAGCCCCCGCGAGCAGTACTTC
TRBD2	once	TRBV30	TRBJ2-1	CAWSVSGTHNEQFF	TGTGCCTGGAGTGTTAGCGGGACTCACAATGAGCAGTTCTTC
TRBD1	-	TRBV6-4	TRBJ2-1	CASSSGDSVYNEQFF	TGTGCCAGCTCTAGTGGGGACAGTGTCTACAATGAGCAGTTCTTC
TRBD1	once	TRBV7-3	TRBJ1-1	CASSSNRGLEAFF	TGTGCCAGCAGCTCGAACAGGGGGCTTGAAGCTTTCTTT
-	-	TRBV13	TRBJ1-1	CASSFVDWAGKF	TGTGCCAGCAGCTTCGTCGATTGGGCAGGGAAATTT
TRBD2	-	TRBV7-3	TRBJ2-1	CASSLTNPSRLAAGKSKNNEQFF	TGTGCCAGCAGCTTAACCAACCCGTCCAGACTAGCTGCGGGAAAATCGAAAAACAATGAGCAGTTCTTC
-	-	TRBV11-2	TRBJ1-1	CASSSGLRAAFF	TGTGCCAGCAGCTCGGGACTTAGGGCTGCTTTCTTT
TRBD1	-	TRBV10-3	TRBJ2-7	CAITLGQGYEQYF	TGTGCCATCACGTTAGGACAGGGCTACGAGCAGTACTTC
-	-	TRBV6-6	TRBJ1-4	CASSYDAGALYEKLFF	TGTGCCAGCAGTTACGACGCGGGGGCCCTATATGAAAAACTGTTTTTT
TRBD2	once	TRBV6-4	TRBJ2-5	CATVGTSGYKETQYF	TGTGCCACCGTAGGGACTAGCGGTTACAAAGAGACCCAGTACTTC
-	-	TRBV2	TRBJ1-5	CASKREEESNQPQHF	TGTGCCAGCAAGAGGGAGGAGGAAAGCAATCAGCCCCAGCATTTT
-	once	TRBV10-1	TRBJ1-1	CASWGRAGREQMNTEAFF	TGCGCCAGCTGGGGTCGGGCGGGGCGGGAACAGATGAACACTGAAGCTTTCTTT
-	-	TRBV7-2	TRBJ1-4	CASSFGGHSEKLFF	TGTGCCAGCAGCTTCGGAGGGCACAGTGAAAAACTGTTTTTT
-	few	TRBV18	TRBJ2-7	CASSPRARTTYEQYF	TGTGCCAGCTCACCGCGGGCCCGGACCACCTACGAGCAGTACTTC
-	-	TRBV7-9	TRBJ1-1	CASSLQQGNTEAFF	TGTGCCAGCAGCTTACAACAGGGGAACACTGAAGCTTTCTTT
-	-	TRBV2	TRBJ1-1	CASTQERDTEAFF	TGTGCCAGCACGCAGGAGAGGGACACTGAAGCTTTCTTT
-	once	TRBV4-3	TRBJ2-7	CASSQDKSEKVDYEQYF	TGCGCCAGCAGCCAAGATAAGTCGGAGAAGGTGGACTACGAGCAGTACTTC
TRBD2	-	TRBV6-5	TRBJ2-7	CASRTSGTRGYEQYF	TGTGCCAGCAGGACCTCCGGGACTAGGGGCTACGAGCAGTACTTC
TRBD1	-	TRBV4-3	TRBJ2-7	CASSQVNRGNRPPEQYF	TGCGCCAGCAGCCAAGTGAACAGGGGGAATCGACCTCCCGAGCAGTACTTC
TRBD2	-	TRBV6-5	TRBJ2-3	CASRRDYNTDTQYF	TGTGCCAGCAGACGGGACTATAACACAGATACGCAGTATTTT
TRBD2	once	TRBV28	TRBJ2-1	CASSQTSGSVNEQFF	TGTGCCAGCAGCCAGACTAGCGGGAGTGTCAATGAGCAGTTCTTC
TRBD2	-	TRBV2	TRBJ2-7	CASLAGGTYEQYF	TGTGCCAGTTTAGCGGGGGGTACCTACGAGCAGTACTTC
-	-	TRBV5-1	TRBJ1-2	CASSFRANYGYTF	TGCGCCAGCAGCTTCCGAGCTAACTATGGCTACACCTTC
TRBD2	-	TRBV9	TRBJ2-2	CASSVAGLAGGTGELFF	TGTGCCAGCAGCGTAGCCGGACTAGCGGGGGGGACCGGGGAGCTGTTTTTT
-	-	TRBV9	TRBJ1-3	CASNAQGPSGNTIYF	TGTGCCAGCAACGCCCAGGGTCCCTCTGGAAACACCATATATTTT
TRBD1	-	TRBV7-3	TRBJ2-1	CASSFKGTGSVNEQFF	TGTGCCAGCAGCTTCAAGGGGACAGGGTCAGTCAATGAGCAGTTCTTC
-	-	TRBV7-9	TRBJ2-5	CASSLVYQETQYF	TGTGCCAGCAGCTTAGTATACCAAGAGACCCAGTACTTC
-	-	TRBV30	TRBJ1-1	CAWKGQLNTEAFF	TGTGCCTGGAAGGGACAATTGAACACTGAAGCTTTCTTT
-	-	TRBV19	TRBJ1-5	CASSIERSQPQHF	TGTGCCAGTAGTATAGAGAGAAGTCAGCCCCAGCATTTT
TRBD1	-	TRBV5-4	TRBJ1-2	CASSPVVTGGLNYGYTF	TGTGCCAGCAGCCCCGTCGTAACAGGGGGCCTGAACTATGGCTACACCTTC
-	once	TRBV18	TRBJ1-5	CASSPPGGNQPQHF	TGTGCCAGCTCACCACCGGGGGGAAACCAGCCCCAGCATTTT
-	-	TRBV7-2	TRBJ2-5	CASSRTRSQETQYF	TGTGCCAGCAGCCGAACTAGAAGCCAAGAGACCCAGTACTTC
-	-	TRBV28	TRBJ1-2	CASSRSSGAMSYGYTF	TGTGCCAGCAGTCGCTCTTCTGGGGCGATGAGCTATGGCTACACCTTC
-	-	TRBV13	TRBJ2-6	CASSYPGQMNSGANVLTF	TGTGCCAGCAGCTATCCCGGACAGATGAACTCTGGGGCCAACGTCCTGACTTTC
TRBD2	-	TRBV2	TRBJ2-1	CASLGVGLAPLSYNEQFF	TGTGCCAGCCTAGGGGTGGGACTAGCGCCTCTGTCCTACAATGAGCAGTTCTTC
-	-	TRBV6-5	TRBJ2-7	CAGGLSYEQYF	TGTGCCGGAGGACTTTCCTACGAGCAGTACTTC
-	-	TRBV6-5	TRBJ2-7	CASRVLGISSYEQYF	TGTGCCAGCAGGGTACTAGGGATCAGCTCCTACGAGCAGTACTTC
-	-	TRBV7-8	TRBJ2-1	CASSSTSPLYNEQFF	TGTGCCAGCAGCTCTACTAGCCCCCTCTACAATGAGCAGTTCTTC
-	-	TRBV28	TRBJ2-7	CASSLEDLYEQYF	TGTGCCAGCAGTTTAGAGGATTTGTACGAGCAGTACTTC
TRBD2	once	TRBV15	TRBJ2-1	CATSTSGRAKGEQFF	TGTGCCACCAGCACCAGCGGGAGGGCGAAGGGTGAGCAGTTCTTC
-	-	TRBV5-8	TRBJ1-1	CASRRGSPEAFF	TGTGCCAGCAGACGGGGGAGCCCTGAAGCTTTCTTT
TRBD2	-	TRBV5-1	TRBJ2-1	CASIPVPSSGGINEQFF	TGCGCCAGCATCCCCGTCCCGTCTAGCGGAGGTATCAATGAGCAGTTCTTC
-	-	TRBV11-2	TRBJ1-2	CASSLGSLARGYTF	TGTGCCAGCAGCTTAGGGTCCCTGGCTCGCGGCTACACCTTC
-	-	TRBV7-2	TRBJ1-2	CASSLTGTQTNYGYTF	TGTGCCAGCAGCTTGACCGGGACTCAGACTAACTATGGCTACACCTTC
TRBD2	-	TRBV28	TRBJ2-1	CASSFRSGSSYNEQFF	TGTGCCAGCAGTTTCCGTAGCGGGAGCTCCTACAATGAGCAGTTCTTC
-	-	TRBV27	TRBJ1-2	CASSLSGSGGRGYGYTF	TGTGCCAGCAGTTTATCGGGTTCGGGGGGTCGCGGCTATGGCTACACCTTC
-	-	TRBV10-3	TRBJ2-7	CAISLRVVAGYGEQYF	TGTGCCATCAGTCTCAGGGTGGTGGCGGGATATGGCGAGCAGTACTTC
-	-	TRBV15	TRBJ2-7	CATSRSSFLEQYF	TGTGCCACCAGCAGGAGTTCTTTTTTGGAGCAGTACTTC
TRBD2	-	TRBV9	TRBJ2-5	CASSARLAGAKETQYF	TGTGCCAGCAGCGCTAGACTAGCGGGGGCCAAAGAGACCCAGTACTTC